This T cell receptor beta chain was captured in a study of PD-L1 blockade in urothelial cancer. The germline V and J ends were trimmed by 6 bases and 4 bases, with 18 bases remaining between them. CDR3 length: 14 residues. Germline CDR1 and CDR2: SQVTM and ANQGSEA. Time point here: pretreatment peripheral blood. Generated by immunoSEQ multiplex PCR, the TCRdb table keeps only in-frame clones and is missing some. The table has about 95,000 clones, nearly 90% seen once. The chain joins TRBV29-1 to TRBJ2-5; D is perhaps TRBD1 (5 bases). This receptor was obtained from a man in his 60s with urothelial cancer. This specimen consisted of PBMCs, obtained around atezolizumab (anti-PD-L1) treatment. CDR3 amino acids: CSVTSGYGGETQYF. The CDR3 nucleotides read TGCAGCGTCACCTCAGGGTATGGCGGAGAGACCCAGTACTTC.